This T cell receptor (beta chain) was sequenced in a study of cytomegalovirus exposure and HLA in healthy donors. Study observations and caveats: Among donors in an Asian-associated ancestry cluster, a later analysis reportedly found fewer N-insertions than the approximately 700-donor mean. Among CMV-associated TCR beta chains, most appeared HLA-restricted in a later analysis. Of the V segments, some could not be distinguished, including TRBV6-2 and TRBV6-3, and were excluded. Productive rates of about 87% or about 30% were seen for most TCR beta V segments in an earlier analysis.

The study ran its PCR with 60 Vbeta and 13 Jbeta primers. Generated by immunoSEQ multiplex PCR, the TCRdb table keeps only in-frame clones and is missing some. The table has around 170,000 clones, over 70% seen once. Turning to this clone: Its antigen is still unknown.

Trimming at V came to 6 bases and at J to 3 bases, leaving 6 bases not matched to a gene. CDR1 and CDR2 from the germline V gene are SQVTM and ANQGSEA. The CDR3 has 15 amino acids. The gene calls are TRBV29-1 and TRBJ2-5; 14 bases agree with TRBD2. The source of this sequence is a man between 18 and 35 years old in good health and CMV-seronegative. What was sequenced was PBMCs. The DNA for the CDR3 is TGCAGCGTCGCGGGACTAGCGGGAGTGGAAGAGACCCAGTACTTC. Translation gives CSVAGLAGVEETQYF.